This T cell receptor (beta chain) was identified in a study of blood T cell repertoires in COVID-19. About the study: COVID-19 samples, acute and convalescent, were from the United States, Italy and Spain. In each case, the material was cDNA or gDNA derived from T cells, B-cell-depleted T cells, or PBMCs.

This clone was observed a single time. The CDR3 is made up of 15 amino acids. Trimming at V came to 4 bases and at J to 6 bases, leaving 5 bases not matched to a gene. CDR1 and CDR2 from the germline V gene are LGHNA and YSLEER. In the original processing: The assay estimated nucleated cells by amplifying reference gene primers. This table comes from immunoSEQ multiplex PCR, and its TCRdb copy is limited to in-frame clones, with some not included. The DNA was the basis for D and trimming; V, J and clone size are from that table. In the table there are about 76,000 clones, 65% to 90% of which are singletons.

Material: peripheral blood. The chain combines TRBV4-3 with TRBJ2-1; 11 bases are a match to TRBD2. The TCR comes from a human donor in a cohort sampled during active COVID-19. The CDR3 bases are TGCGCCAGCAGCCTAGCGGGGGGGCCTTCCAATGAGCAGTTCTTC. Translated, it gives CASSLAGGPSNEQFF.